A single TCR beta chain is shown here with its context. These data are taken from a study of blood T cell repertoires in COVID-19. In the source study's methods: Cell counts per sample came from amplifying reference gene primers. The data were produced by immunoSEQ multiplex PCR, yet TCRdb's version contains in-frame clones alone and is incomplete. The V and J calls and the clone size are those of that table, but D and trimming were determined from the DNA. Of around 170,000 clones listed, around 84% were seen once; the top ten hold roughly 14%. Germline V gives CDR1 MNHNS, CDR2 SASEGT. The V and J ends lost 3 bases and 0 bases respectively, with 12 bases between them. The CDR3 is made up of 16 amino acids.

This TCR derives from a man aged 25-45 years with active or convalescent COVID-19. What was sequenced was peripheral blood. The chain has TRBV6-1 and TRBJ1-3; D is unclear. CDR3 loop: CASSDGRVFSGNTIYF. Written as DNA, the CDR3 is TGTGCCAGCAGTGACGGGAGGGTCTTCTCTGGAAACACCATATATTTT.